What follows are 14 T cell receptor beta chains derived from one specimen sequenced in a study of CD4 T cells in relation to SARS-CoV-2 and coronaviruses. Profiled with immunoSEQ multiplex PCR; TCRdb holds only in-frame clones, not every one. The profile covers roughly 60,000 clones, with about 94% appearing a single time and about 0.14% taken by the ten largest. The unexposed donors gave CD4+ T cells in about 2010-2019, prior to COVID-19. Sequenced material: naive CD4+ T cells from PBMCs. Subset denoted: naive CD4+ T cells isolated by negative enrichment. The receptors here all came from a human donor in good health.

The chain recombines TRBV19 with TRBJ2-5; D possibly matches TRBD1 or TRBD2 (5 bases each). The V and J ends lost 1 base and 3 bases respectively, with 18 bases between them. CDR1 and CDR2 (germline): LNHDA, SQIVND (reference sequence). The CDR3 sequence is 17 residues long. As DNA, the CDR3 is TGTGCCAGTAGTATAGTTTCGGGGCAGGTCATGAAAGAGACCCAGTACTTC. This encodes CASSIVSGQVMKETQYF.

The chain combines TRBV28 with TRBJ2-7; D unclear. CDR1 and CDR2 from the germline V gene are MDHEN and SYDVKM. The V and J ends lost 8 bases and 2 bases respectively, with 13 bases between them. There are 13 residues in the CDR3. This chain's CDR3 is CASQPGPPYEQYF. The CDR3 DNA follows: TGTGCCAGCCAACCCGGGCCCCCCTACGAGCAGTACTTC. The complete variable domain, with remaining parts taken from reference TRBV28 and TRBJ2-7, reads DVKVTQSSRYLVKRTGEKVFLECVQDMDHENMFWYRQDPGLGLRLIYFSYDVKMKEKGDIPEGYSVSREKKERFSLILESASTNQTSMYLCASQPGPPYEQYFGPGTRLTVT.

The rearrangement uses TRBV14 and TRBJ2-3; the D gene is possibly TRBD1 (6 bases). The V gene lost 4 bases and the J gene lost 4 bases, with 18 bases spanning the gap. The CDR3 spans 16 residues. Germline assignment: CDR1 SGHDN and CDR2 FVKESK. CDR3 region: CASSPRNQGLSDTQYF. CDR3 DNA sequence: TGTGCCAGCAGCCCCAGAAACCAGGGGTTATCAGATACGCAGTATTTT.

The chain uses TRBV10-1 and TRBJ2-5; 12 positions agree with TRBD2. CDR1 and CDR2 from the germline V gene are WNHNN and SYGVQD (reference sequence). J lost 5 bases, V lost 4 bases, and 8 bases had no gene match. CDR3 length: 16 amino acids. CDR3 DNA: TGCGCCAGCAGTGGAGGGGCTAGCGGGAGGGCGGAGACCCAGTACTTC. Its translation is CASSGGASGRAETQYF.

This rearrangement joins TRBV18 to TRBJ1-2, with D perhaps TRBD1 (5 bases). Germline loops: CDR1 KGHSH, CDR2 LQKENI. V shed 4 bases and J shed 8 bases, with 17 bases lying between them. The length of the CDR3 is 14 residues. CDR3 sequence reads: CASSQTMGVEGYTF. In DNA form, the CDR3 reads TGTGCCAGCTCACAAACTATGGGGGTCGAAGGCTACACCTTC.

This chain uses TRBV5-1 with TRBJ2-5; weak D call: TRBD2 (6 bases). Trimming removed 0 bases at V and 3 bases at J, with 9 bases between. Germline V CDR1 and CDR2: SGHRS, YFSETQ. This CDR3 is 14 amino acids long. CDR3 in amino acids: CASSLALAEETQYF. In DNA, the CDR3 is TGCGCCAGCAGCTTGGCGTTAGCGGAAGAGACCCAGTACTTC.

This rearrangement joins TRBV5-1 to TRBJ2-7; the D gene is possibly TRBD2 (5 bases). The CDR3 covers 16 residues. Germline V gene sequence: CDR1 SGHRS, CDR2 YFSETQ. Trimming cost V 3 bases and J 5 bases, with 21 bases left between them. For the CDR3, the DNA is TGCGCCAGCAGCTCTTCTCGCTGGAGGCCCTCGAACGAGCAGTACTTC. Protein product: CASSSSRWRPSNEQYF.

This clone appeared once. The chain employs TRBV5-6 and TRBJ2-3, with 8 bases identical to TRBD2. The CDR3 sequence is 18 residues long. Germline-derived CDR1 and CDR2 are SGHDT and YYEEEE. V was pared by 4 bases and J by 3 bases, with 16 bases of the junction left unmatched. CDR3 coding DNA: TGTGCCAGCAGCCCCCTGGGAACTAGCGGCGACTTTACAGATACGCAGTATTTT. Residues: CASSPLGTSGDFTDTQYF.

V gene TRBV19 combines with J gene TRBJ2-1, with unresolved D. This CDR3 spans 15 amino acids. Germline CDR1 reads LNHDA; CDR2 reads SQIVND (reference sequence). Trimming stripped 2 bases from V and 1 base from J, with 9 bases between. The CDR3 here is CASSIWRRSYNEQFF. The CDR3 DNA reads as TGTGCCAGTAGTATATGGAGAAGGTCCTACAATGAGCAGTTCTTC.

CDR3 DNA sequence: TGTGCCAGCCCCCCTAATTATGGGACAGACCTCACAGATACGCAGTATTTT. Its protein is CASPPNYGTDLTDTQYF. The chain joins TRBV2 to TRBJ2-3; TRBD1 agrees at 7 bases. In germline, CDR1 is SNHLY, CDR2 FYNNEI. Trimming at V came to 8 bases and at J to 2 bases, leaving 16 bases not matched to a gene. This CDR3 comprises 17 residues.

Notes on this clone: The same CDR3 can be traced to other DNA sequences in this sample. This rearrangement joins TRBV24-1 to TRBJ2-1, with D perhaps TRBD1 or TRBD2 (5 bases each). The CDR3 contains 14 residues. Germline V gene lookup returns CDR1 KGHDR and CDR2 SFDVKD. Trimming left V 6 bases short and J 5 bases short, with 13 bases between. The CDR3 DNA sequence: TGTGCCACCAGTCAGCCGGGGCGGGACAATGAGCAGTTCTTC. Translation: CATSQPGRDNEQFF.

The DNA for the CDR3 is TGTGCCAGCAGCACAGCTAGGGGGGGGAGAGGGTCCTACAATGAGCAGTTCTTC. It specifies CASSTARGGRGSYNEQFF. V usage is TRBV11-2 and J usage is TRBJ2-1; D perhaps matches TRBD2 (7 bases). Trimming cost V 5 bases and J 1 base, with 21 bases left between them. Germline assignment: CDR1 SGHAT and CDR2 FQNNGV. CDR3 length: 18 residues.

The rearrangement uses TRBV2 and TRBJ2-5; D is perhaps TRBD2 (5 bases). The germline V gene has CDR1 SNHLY and CDR2 FYNNEI. The CDR3 has 15 amino acids. The germline V and J ends were trimmed by 6 bases and 3 bases, with 17 bases remaining between them. CDR3: CASSAKLGREETQYF. The CDR3 bases are TGTGCCAGCAGCGCTAAACTAGGACGTGAAGAGACCCAGTACTTC.

The V and J genes are TRBV6-2 or TRBV6-3 and TRBJ2-5; D is undetermined. In germline, CDR1 is MNHEY, CDR2 SVGEGT. Trimming removed 7 bases at V and 4 bases at J, with 13 bases between. This CDR3 region has 13 residues. The CDR3 sequence: CASNPLLRETQYF. The CDR3 DNA reads TGTGCCAGCAACCCACTACTTAGAGAGACCCAGTACTTC.